This is a list of T cell receptor beta chains from one sample in a study of T cells in Graves' hyperthyroidism and ophthalmopathy. MiXCR was run by TCRdb on the multiplex PCR reads, yielding one entry per CDR3 protein. The sample records about 700,000 distinct CDR3 sequences, 45% being singletons. The sample taken for sequencing was peripheral blood or thyroid tissue (not recorded which). Receptors were obtained from an adult man with Graves' disease, either hyperthyroidism or ophthalmopathy (not recorded which). Each CDR3 is given with its conserved first and last residue. A D gene is named only where the DNA matches it firmly. Expanded clones get a size class; other rows say once, few or many, or leave the size out.

size: .
J: TRBJ1-5
D: .
V: TRBV2
CDR3: CASSLGSGVGDQPQHF
DNA: TGTGCCAGCAGTTTAGGGTCGGGGGTGGGGGATCAGCCCCAGCATTTT

size: few
J: TRBJ2-7
D: TRBD2
V: TRBV20-1
CDR3: CSARDTRRGFVYEQYF
DNA: TGCAGTGCTAGAGATACGAGGCGGGGGTTCGTCTACGAGCAGTACTTC

size: .
J: TRBJ2-5
D: .
V: TRBV10-3
CDR3: CAISELWEGETQYF
DNA: TGTGCCATCAGTGAGCTCTGGGAAGGAGAGACCCAGTACTTC

size: .
J: TRBJ1-3
D: .
V: TRBV29-1
CDR3: CSVGENTIYF
DNA: TGCAGCGTAGGCGAGAACACCATATATTTT

size: .
J: TRBJ1-5
D: .
V: TRBV5-6
CDR3: CASSLAVFGQTNQPQHF
DNA: TGTGCCAGCAGCTTGGCCGTCTTCGGACAGACCAATCAGCCCCAGCATTTT

size: many
J: TRBJ1-5
D: .
V: TRBV24-1
CDR3: CATSAGTGFNQPQHF
DNA: TGTGCCACCAGTGCGGGAACAGGGTTTAATCAGCCCCAGCATTTT

size: .
J: TRBJ1-3
D: TRBD1
V: TRBV2
CDR3: CASRDRDRGVSGNTIYF
DNA: TGTGCCAGCAGAGATAGGGACAGGGGGGTCTCTGGAAACACCATATATTTT

size: .
J: TRBJ2-3
D: TRBD2
V: TRBV6-1
CDR3: CASTSGMFDTQYF
DNA: TGTGCCAGCACCAGCGGGATGTTTGATACGCAGTATTTT

size: .
J: TRBJ2-7
D: TRBD2
V: TRBV7-2
CDR3: CASSVTSGAVSYEQYF
DNA: TGTGCCAGCAGCGTAACTAGCGGGGCGGTAAGCTACGAGCAGTACTTC

size: .
J: TRBJ2-2
D: .
V: TRBV9
CDR3: CASSVELAPGELFF
DNA: TGTGCCAGCAGCGTAGAACTAGCCCCCGGGGAGCTGTTTTTT

size: .
J: TRBJ1-2
D: .
V: TRBV20-1
CDR3: CSARMDEPYYGYTF
DNA: TGCAGTGCTAGGATGGACGAGCCTTACTATGGCTACACCTTC

size: .
J: TRBJ1-6
D: .
V: TRBV25-1
CDR3: CASSEVQGESPLHF
DNA: TGTGCCAGCAGTGAAGTACAGGGTGAATCACCCCTCCACTTT

size: once
J: TRBJ2-2
D: TRBD2
V: TRBV7-9
CDR3: CASSSGLVVGELFF
DNA: TGTGCCAGCAGCTCTGGACTAGTCGTCGGGGAGCTGTTTTTT

size: .
J: TRBJ2-7
D: TRBD2
V: TRBV3-1
CDR3: CASSQASGAYEQYF
DNA: TGTGCCAGCAGCCAGGCCAGCGGGGCCTACGAGCAGTACTTC

size: few
J: TRBJ1-4
D: .
V: TRBV14
CDR3: CASSHGALNEKLFF
DNA: TGTGCCAGCAGCCACGGAGCGCTCAATGAAAAACTGTTTTTT

size: .
J: TRBJ2-5
D: .
V: TRBV19
CDR3: CASSAGVGRETQYF
DNA: TGTGCCAGTAGTGCAGGGGTCGGACGAGAGACCCAGTACTTC

size: .
J: TRBJ2-7
D: TRBD2
V: TRBV5-5
CDR3: CASSLELAGASYEQYF
DNA: TGTGCCAGCAGCTTGGAACTAGCGGGGGCTTCCTACGAGCAGTACTTC

size: .
J: TRBJ2-5
D: .
V: TRBV10-3
CDR3: CAISEVGYTETQYF
DNA: TGTGCCATCAGTGAAGTAGGGTACACAGAGACCCAGTACTTC

size: many
J: TRBJ1-2
D: .
V: TRBV7-9
CDR3: CASSILNRANYGYTF
DNA: TGTGCCAGCAGCATCCTCAACAGAGCTAACTATGGCTACACCTTC

size: many
J: TRBJ1-5
D: TRBD1
V: TRBV10-3
CDR3: CASSRDRGRLGQPQHF
DNA: TGTGCCAGCAGTCGGGACAGGGGGCGCTTAGGTCAGCCCCAGCATTTT

size: few
J: TRBJ2-2
D: TRBD1
V: TRBV5-1
CDR3: CASSIGQGPANTGELFF
DNA: TGCGCCAGCAGCATAGGACAGGGCCCTGCGAACACCGGGGAGCTGTTTTTT

size: .
J: TRBJ2-7
D: .
V: TRBV2
CDR3: CASSPGTLEQYF
DNA: TGTGCCAGCAGCCCAGGGACGCTCGAGCAGTACTTC

size: many
J: TRBJ1-6
D: .
V: TRBV20-1
CDR3: CSARDGWEPLHF
DNA: TGCAGTGCCAGGGACGGGTGGGAACCCCTCCACTTT

size: .
J: TRBJ2-5
D: TRBD2
V: TRBV7-8
CDR3: CASSFRTSGGETQYF
DNA: TGTGCCAGCAGCTTCAGGACTAGCGGGGGAGAGACCCAGTACTTC

size: .
J: TRBJ1-4
D: .
V: TRBV5-4
CDR3: CASSSPGTHEKLFF
DNA: TGTGCCAGCAGCTCCCCCGGGACACATGAAAAACTGTTTTTT

size: .
J: TRBJ2-7
D: TRBD2
V: TRBV7-9
CDR3: CASRLAGQTYERYF
DNA: TGTGCCAGCAGATTAGCGGGACAAACCTACGAGCGGTACTTC

size: many
J: TRBJ1-6
D: TRBD1
V: TRBV12-3/TRBV12-4
CDR3: CASSPTGVGSPLHF
DNA: TGTGCCAGCAGTCCGACAGGGGTGGGTTCACCCCTCCACTTT

size: .
J: TRBJ2-7
D: TRBD1
V: TRBV20-1
CDR3: CSAPRTGQIEQYF
DNA: TGCAGTGCTCCGCGGACAGGGCAGATCGAGCAGTACTTC

size: many
J: TRBJ1-4
D: .
V: TRBV29-1
CDR3: CSVEDPRSNEKLFF
DNA: TGCAGCGTTGAAGATCCACGGTCTAATGAAAAACTGTTTTTT

size: .
J: TRBJ2-7
D: .
V: TRBV7-8
CDR3: CASSFSGQSEQYF
DNA: TGTGCCAGCAGCTTTTCCGGACAGAGCGAGCAGTACTTC

size: .
J: TRBJ2-7
D: TRBD1
V: TRBV5-4
CDR3: CASSSQGAIYEQYF
DNA: TGTGCCAGCAGCTCACAGGGGGCGATATACGAGCAGTACTTC

size: .
J: TRBJ2-2
D: TRBD2
V: TRBV7-9
CDR3: CASSPSGRNTGELFF
DNA: TGTGCCAGCAGCCCTAGCGGCCGGAACACCGGGGAGCTGTTTTTT

size: .
J: TRBJ2-7
D: TRBD1
V: TRBV7-6
CDR3: CASSPPGQGANFYEQYF
DNA: TGTGCCAGCAGCCCTCCCGGACAGGGGGCTAACTTTTACGAGCAGTACTTC

size: few
J: TRBJ2-7
D: .
V: TRBV6-5
CDR3: CASSYTQTYEQYF
DNA: TGTGCCAGCAGTTACACACAGACCTACGAGCAGTACTTC

size: few
J: TRBJ1-6
D: TRBD1
V: TRBV6-5
CDR3: CASRGRDRSFSPLHF
DNA: TGTGCCAGCAGGGGCCGGGACAGGTCTTTTTCACCCCTCCACTTT

size: few
J: TRBJ1-4
D: .
V: TRBV12-3/TRBV12-4
CDR3: CASSLVKAEKLFF
DNA: TGTGCCAGCAGTTTAGTTAAGGCTGAAAAACTGTTTTTT

size: .
J: TRBJ1-1
D: .
V: TRBV20-1
CDR3: CSALGDWNTEAFF
DNA: TGCAGTGCCCTAGGGGACTGGAACACTGAAGCTTTCTTT

size: .
J: TRBJ1-1
D: .
V: TRBV7-9
CDR3: CASSSRDGNTEAFF
DNA: TGTGCCAGCAGCTCACGGGACGGGAACACTGAAGCTTTCTTT

size: .
J: TRBJ2-5
D: .
V: TRBV11-2
CDR3: CASIIGEGLETQYF
DNA: TGTGCCAGCATCATAGGAGAGGGTTTGGAGACCCAGTACTTC

size: .
J: TRBJ2-2
D: TRBD1
V: TRBV9
CDR3: CASSQVWQGVGELFF
DNA: TGTGCCAGCAGCCAAGTGTGGCAGGGGGTCGGGGAGCTGTTTTTT

size: .
J: TRBJ2-7
D: .
V: TRBV7-9
CDR3: CASSLGRHIYEQYF
DNA: TGTGCCAGCAGCTTAGGACGCCATATCTACGAGCAGTACTTC

size: many
J: TRBJ1-6
D: TRBD1
V: TRBV6-5
CDR3: CASSEQGQTNSPLHF
DNA: TGTGCCAGCAGTGAACAGGGACAGACTAATTCACCCCTCCACTTT

size: many
J: TRBJ1-4
D: .
V: TRBV2
CDR3: CASSLEAGEKLFF
DNA: TGTGCCAGCTCCCTAGAAGCGGGTGAAAAACTGTTTTTT

size: few
J: TRBJ1-2
D: .
V: TRBV2
CDR3: CASSVEVATSYGYTF
DNA: TGTGCCAGCAGCGTTGAGGTGGCAACCAGCTATGGCTACACCTTC

size: few
J: TRBJ1-4
D: TRBD1
V: TRBV20-1
CDR3: CSAFQDRGSEKLFF
DNA: TGCAGTGCTTTCCAGGACAGGGGGTCCGAAAAACTGTTTTTT

size: .
J: TRBJ1-5
D: .
V: TRBV19
CDR3: CASSIFGDTWSHSNQPQHF
DNA: TGTGCCAGTAGTATTTTCGGGGACACCTGGAGCCATAGCAATCAGCCCCAGCATTTT

size: .
J: TRBJ2-7
D: TRBD1
V: TRBV20-1
CDR3: CSATAGTGAYEQYF
DNA: TGCAGTGCTACCGCCGGGACAGGAGCCTACGAGCAGTACTTC

size: many
J: TRBJ2-7
D: TRBD1
V: TRBV2
CDR3: CASNFGTGSYEQYF
DNA: TGTGCCAGCAATTTCGGGACAGGGTCCTACGAGCAGTACTTC

size: .
J: TRBJ1-5
D: .
V: TRBV19
CDR3: CASSSPGTPVYSNQPQHF
DNA: TGTGCCAGTAGTTCGCCGGGGACACCGGTCTATAGCAATCAGCCCCAGCATTTT

size: .
J: TRBJ2-5
D: TRBD2
V: TRBV7-2
CDR3: CASSVGTSGQETQYF
DNA: TGTGCCAGCAGCGTCGGGACTAGCGGACAAGAGACCCAGTACTTC

size: .
J: TRBJ2-7
D: .
V: TRBV7-6
CDR3: CASSAQFAREQYF
DNA: TGTGCCAGCAGCGCCCAATTTGCTAGGGAGCAGTACTTC

size: few
J: TRBJ2-5
D: .
V: TRBV7-9
CDR3: CASSLVARRQETQYF
DNA: TGTGCCAGCAGCTTAGTCGCGAGGAGACAAGAGACCCAGTACTTC

size: .
J: TRBJ1-2
D: TRBD1
V: TRBV25-1
CDR3: CAAGGHYGYTF
DNA: TGTGCGGCAGGGGGCCACTATGGCTACACCTTC

size: many
J: TRBJ1-2
D: .
V: TRBV14
CDR3: CASSQNNYGYTF
DNA: TGTGCCAGCAGCCAGAATAACTATGGCTACACCTTC